This T cell receptor beta chain was retrieved from a study of T cells after yellow fever vaccination. Study details: Fractions with few cells were prepared using SMART-Seq v4 Ultra Low Input. Study-wide results and limits: Abundant clonotypes from the bulk population could get into FACS-sorted repertoires as contaminants.

This clonotype showed up just a few times. The antigen remains undetermined. By 5'RACE template switching, TCR cDNA was produced, with a universal primer site and UMIs added in the process. TCRdb fed the 5' RACE reads into MiXCR, producing one record per CDR3 protein. This table holds 300,000 to 400,000 distinct CDR3 sequences, over 8% found once. The sequencing here drew on PBMCs, taken on the day of the first yellow fever vaccination. This clonotype was obtained from a man aged 18 to 30 who received the YFV17D yellow fever vaccine.

The CDR3 bases are TGTGCCAGCAGCGAAGCTGGGGCCAACGTCCTGACTTTC. Protein sequence: CASSEAGANVLTF. J is TRBJ2-6 and V is TRBV25-1; D unclear. This CDR3 comprises 13 residues. The V gene lost 6 bases and the J gene lost 2 bases, with 5 bases spanning the gap. CDR1 is MGHDK, CDR2 SYGVNS, per germline.